Here is one TCR beta chain with its context. Replicate sorted-subset PCRs were loaded with about 0.2 ug DNA, about 28,000 T cell genomes. Only in-frame clones appear in the TCRdb table, and some are missing; sequencing was by immunoSEQ multiplex PCR. Among some 2,000,000 clones listed, over 85% were seen once. This sample stems from a study of shared clonotypes between healthy human individuals. Study summary: Per donor, CD8 memory used one plate, CD8 naive used two, CD4 memory used three and CD4 naive used three.

All donors were healthy HIV-negative adults lacking recent acute infections or vaccinations. V lost 0 bases to trimming and J lost 5 bases; unmatched junction nucleotides: 9. This CDR3 region has 16 residues. The germline V gene encodes CDR1 MGHDK and CDR2 SYGVNS. This chain joins TRBV25-1 and TRBJ1-1, with 7 bases matching TRBD1. The sequenced material came from naive CD4+ T cells sorted from blood. Subset reported: CD45RA+ positively selected. The receptor comes from a man between 18 and 29 years old in good health. The CDR3, as DNA: TGTGCCAGCAGTGAATATAGGCCAGGGGGAGAGACTGAAGCTTTCTTT. Translating gives CASSEYRPGGETEAFF.